This passage covers 14 T cell receptor beta chains from one sample sequenced in a study of early T cells in non-severe SARS-CoV-2 infection. Each CDR3 protein is one row after TCRdb ran MiXCR on the 5' RACE reads. The sample consists of some 33,000 distinct CDR3 sequences, less than 7% of them appearing once. Material: whole blood. The receptors here all came from an adult who was a healthcare worker with PCR-confirmed SARS-CoV-2 infection or an uninfected control (not recorded which).

This clonotype appeared many times. The chain is built from TRBV11-2 and TRBJ1-4; D possibly corresponds to TRBD1 (6 bases). Germline V lookup: CDR1 SGHAT, CDR2 FQNNGV. The ends were cut back, 2 bases at V and 8 bases at J, with 15 bases in the middle. The CDR3 is 15 residues long. CDR3 in amino acids: CASSLRPGAGEKLFF. The CDR3 DNA follows: TGTGCCAGCAGCTTAAGGCCGGGGGCAGGGGAAAAACTGTTTTTT. The whole variable domain, remainder taken from reference TRBV11-2 and TRBJ1-4, is EAGVAQSPRYKIIEKRQSVAFWCNPISGHATLYWYQQILGQGPKLLIQFQNNGVVDDSQLPKDRFSAERLKGVDSTLKIQPAKLEDSAVYLCASSLRPGAGEKLFFGSGTQLSVL.

This clonotype was seen repeatedly, ten times or more. The chain has TRBV15 and TRBJ2-3, with D tentatively TRBD2 (6 bases). The CDR3 has 14 amino acids. V lost 5 bases and J lost 0, with 9 bases in between. The germline CDR1 and CDR2 sequences are LNHNV and YYDKDF (reference sequence). CDR3 sequence (DNA): TGTGCCACCAGCGTCGGGGGTAGCACAGATACGCAGTATTTT. Translated: CATSVGGSTDTQYF.

The chain links TRBV7-3 to TRBJ1-2; D not certain. Germline V lookup: CDR1 SGHTA, CDR2 FQGTGA. The length of the CDR3 is 13 residues. V shed 6 bases and J shed 2 bases, with 10 bases lying between them. The CDR3 sequence: CASRPPGNYGYTF. The CDR3 DNA sequence: TGTGCCAGCAGACCACCGGGAAACTATGGCTACACCTTC.

This clonotype was seen ten or more times. In nucleotides, the CDR3 is TGTGCCAGCAGTGAAGGTGGGAACACTGAAGCTTTCTTT. Protein product: CASSEGGNTEAFF. The rearrangement links TRBV2 to TRBJ1-1; unclear D gene. This CDR3 comprises 13 residues. Trimming shortened V by 1 base and J by 1 base, and 4 bases separated the two germline ends. CDR1 SNHLY and CDR2 FYNNEI come from the germline V gene.

This clonotype showed up just once. V gene TRBV6-2 or TRBV6-3 combines with J gene TRBJ1-5; 7 bases are a match to TRBD1. V gave up 6 bases and J gave up 0 bases; unmatched junction bases: 8. CDR1 is MNHEY, CDR2 SVGEGT, per germline. The CDR3 covers 16 residues. The DNA of the CDR3 is TGTGCCAGCAGCCCGGGACAGTTATTTAGCAATCAGCCCCAGCATTTT. It is translated as CASSPGQLFSNQPQHF.

The V call is TRBV18, the J call TRBJ2-7; D uncertain. V was pared by 3 bases and J by 2 bases, with 14 bases between. The CDR3 covers 15 residues. Germline loops: CDR1 KGHSH, CDR2 LQKENI. CDR3 protein: CASSPVDERTYEQYF. The CDR3, as DNA: TGTGCCAGCTCACCCGTGGACGAGCGAACCTACGAGCAGTACTTC.

This clonotype was found many times. V and J are TRBV7-9 and TRBJ2-3; 13 nucleotides align to TRBD2. Per the germline V gene, CDR1 is SEHNR and CDR2 is FQNEAQ (reference sequence). V shed 4 bases and J 3 bases; nucleotides not matched to a gene: 1. This CDR3 region has 15 residues. The CDR3 bases are TGTGCCAGCAGCTGGACTAGCGGGAGAACAGATACGCAGTATTTT. Translation gives CASSWTSGRTDTQYF.

In the case of this clonotype: Since a much larger clone is just one base distant, this may be a read error. This chain uses TRBV19 with TRBJ2-1; possibly TRBD1 or TRBD2 for D (6 bases each). This CDR3 spans 16 amino acids. The V gene's germline CDR1 is LNHDA and CDR2 SQIVND (reference sequence). The chain's CDR3 is CASSIDRGQSCNEQFF. As DNA, the CDR3 is TGTGCCAGTAGTATAGATCGGGGGCAATCCTGCAATGAGCAGTTCTTC.

This clonotype was seen a few times. This chain links TRBV28 with TRBJ1-2, with D maybe TRBD1 (6 bases). The CDR3 runs 13 residues. V lost 3 bases and J lost 4, with 9 bases in between. The germline CDR1 and CDR2 sequences are MDHEN and SYDVKM. DNA of the CDR3: TGTGCCAGCAGTTTTAAGGACAGCTATGGCTACACCTTC. Protein sequence: CASSFKDSYGYTF.

This clonotype was counted a few times. The chain uses TRBV5-1 and TRBJ2-3; D is perhaps TRBD1 (6 bases). The V gene's germline CDR1 is SGHRS and CDR2 YFSETQ. V gave up 4 bases and J gave up 6 bases, with 18 bases separating them. The CDR3 extends over 15 amino acids. CDR3 nucleotide sequence: TGCGCCAGCAGCGCCTTTCCGACAGGAACGGATACGCAGTATTTT. Translating it yields CASSAFPTGTDTQYF.

This clonotype has more than one count but fewer than ten. V is TRBV29-1 and J is TRBJ2-6; 11 nucleotides match TRBD1. Germline V gives CDR1 SQVTM, CDR2 ANQGSEA. The CDR3 loop spans 16 amino acids. V dropped 5 bases and J dropped 0; count of bases not matched to a gene: 3. In DNA, the CDR3 is TGCAGCGTTACCGGGACAGGGGGCTCTGGGGCCAACGTCCTGACTTTC. This translates into CSVTGTGGSGANVLTF. Full variable domain (outside the CDR3, taken from reference TRBV29-1 and TRBJ2-6): SAVISQKPSRDICQRGTSLTIQCQVDSQVTMMFWYRQQPGQSLTLIATANQGSEATYESGFVIDKFPISRPNLTFSTLTVSNMSPEDSSIYLCSVTGTGGSGANVLTFGAGSRLTVL.

This clonotype was recorded at least ten times. The J gene is TRBJ2-7, the V gene TRBV5-1; weak D call: TRBD1 (6 bases). The CDR3 totals 15 residues. Trimming left V 4 bases short and J 6 bases short, with 20 bases between. Germline lookup yields CDR1 SGHRS and CDR2 YFSETQ. The CDR3 here is CASSPVGTKGTEQYF. The DNA for the CDR3 is TGCGCCAGCAGCCCGGTGGGGACAAAGGGAACCGAGCAGTACTTC.

In this sample, this clonotype turned up many times. The rearrangement uses TRBV4-3 and TRBJ2-7, with D possibly matching TRBD1 (5 bases). The germline CDR1 and CDR2 sequences are LGHNA and YSLEER. Deletions cut 4 bases from V and 11 bases from J, with 18 bases between. This CDR3 has 13 amino acids. This chain's CDR3 is CASSPFCPGREYF. DNA of the CDR3: TGCGCCAGCAGCCCCTTCTGCCCGGGCAGGGAGTACTTC.

This clonotype was detected many times. V gene TRBV5-1 combines with J gene TRBJ1-6; no clear D. CDR1 and CDR2 from the germline V gene are SGHRS and YFSETQ. CDR3 length: 13 residues. V shed 0 bases and J shed 16 bases, with 14 bases lying between them. CDR3 protein: CASSLEYSGNLHF. The CDR3 DNA reads TGCGCCAGCAGCTTGGAGTACTCCGGGAATCTCCACTTT.